Included here is one T cell receptor (beta chain) sequence, with context. Repertoires were generated with immunoSEQ multiplex PCR, while TCRdb's copy carries only in-frame clones and drops some. Among approximately 44,000 clones listed, about 90% were seen once. The CDR3 is 15 residues long. V shed 6 bases and J 2 bases; nucleotides not matched to a gene: 5. Germline V CDR1 and CDR2: SNHLY, FYNNEI. This entry comes from a study of blood T cell repertoires in COVID-19. Study context: From T cells, B-cell-depleted T cells, or PBMCs came the material, which was cDNA or gDNA.

The rearrangement joins TRBV2 to TRBJ2-3; 10 bases match TRBD2. The sample consisted of peripheral blood. The sequence derives from a human donor in a cohort sampled during active COVID-19. CDR3: CASRAGLADTDTQYF. The DNA of the CDR3 is TGTGCCAGCAGGGCTGGACTAGCGGACACAGATACGCAGTATTTT.